These T cell receptor beta chains were read from a single sample in a study of blood T cell repertoires in COVID-19. Sequencing was performed with immunoSEQ multiplex PCR; in TCRdb, only in-frame clones are kept and a portion is missing. Of approximately 85,000 clones listed, approximately 92% are singletons. Sequenced: peripheral blood. The receptor set was obtained from a woman in her sixties with active COVID-19. Both conserved end residues are part of each CDR3. Fields, in order: clone size, V gene, D gene, J gene, CDR3 DNA, CDR3 protein. A D gene is named only where the DNA matches it firmly. Clone size, where shown, is once, few, many, or a class for clones that have expanded.

.	TRBV27	TRBD1	TRBJ1-3	TGTGCCAGCAGCCGACAGGGAGTAGGCGGAAACACCATATATTTT	CASSRQGVGGNTIYF
.	TRBV14	.	TRBJ2-5	TGTGCCAGCAGCCAAGGACTAGAATATTCGGAGACCCAGTACTTC	CASSQGLEYSETQYF
.	TRBV9	.	TRBJ1-3	TGTGCCAGCAGCGTCGGGGAGTATGGAAACACCATATATTTT	CASSVGEYGNTIYF
.	TRBV5-1	.	TRBJ1-1	TGCGCCAGCAGCTCCAAACAGGGGAACACTGAAGCTTTCTTT	CASSSKQGNTEAFF
.	TRBV7-2	.	TRBJ1-1	TGTGCCAGCAGCTTACTCCCCACAGAGATGAACACTGAAGCTTTCTTT	CASSLLPTEMNTEAFF
.	TRBV6-5	TRBD2	TRBJ2-1	TGTGCCAGCCGACTAGCGGGGGGACACAATGAGCAGTTCTTC	CASRLAGGHNEQFF
.	TRBV5-1	.	TRBJ2-5	TGCGCCAGCAGTATGGGGGGGCAAATCCAAGAGACCCAGTACTTC	CASSMGGQIQETQYF
.	TRBV5-4	TRBD1	TRBJ1-2	TGTGCCAGCAGCCCGACAGGGGCGTCTCTTGGCTACACCTTC	CASSPTGASLGYTF
.	TRBV23-1	.	TRBJ1-5	TGCGCCAGCAGTCAACCGGTAAGTCAGCCCCAGCATTTT	CASSQPVSQPQHF
.	TRBV6-2/TRBV6-3	TRBD2	TRBJ2-3	TGTGCCAGCAGTTACCTGACAGGGACTAGCGGCACAGATACGCAGTATTTT	CASSYLTGTSGTDTQYF
.	TRBV2	.	TRBJ1-5	TGTGCCAGCTCCGGGTATAGCGGCAATCAGCCCCAGCATTTT	CASSGYSGNQPQHF
.	TRBV27	.	TRBJ2-5	TGTGCCAGCAGTTTCGGGGGTCCTGTAGAGACCCAGTACTTC	CASSFGGPVETQYF
.	TRBV7-2	.	TRBJ2-7	TGTGCCAGCAGCTTAGCTACGACTTCAGGGTCCTACGAGCAGTACTTC	CASSLATTSGSYEQYF
.	TRBV14	.	TRBJ1-3	TGTGCCAGCAGCACGCTCAGGGTCAACTCTGGAAACACCATATATTTT	CASSTLRVNSGNTIYF
.	TRBV7-2	.	TRBJ2-7	TGTGCCAGCAGCCGAGGGAATTACGAGCAGTACTTC	CASSRGNYEQYF
.	TRBV24-1	.	TRBJ2-1	TGTGCCACCAGTGACTCAGGACTGGGCGGCTCCTACAATGAGCAGTTCTTC	CATSDSGLGGSYNEQFF
.	TRBV11-3	.	TRBJ2-6	TGTGCCAGCAGCTTAGATCCTTCGTATTCTTCTGGGGCCAACGTCCTGACTTTC	CASSLDPSYSSGANVLTF
.	TRBV27	TRBD1	TRBJ2-7	TGTGCCAGCAGTTTACAAACCGGGACAGTCCACCCCTACGAGCAGTACTTC	CASSLQTGTVHPYEQYF
.	TRBV2	.	TRBJ1-1	TGTGCCAGCAAGGCAGACATGAACACTGAAGCTTTCTTT	CASKADMNTEAFF
.	TRBV9	TRBD1	TRBJ1-2	TGTGCCAGCAGCGCTCACCAGGGGGCGTCGGGTGGCTACACCTTC	CASSAHQGASGGYTF
.	TRBV5-1	TRBD2	TRBJ2-5	TGCGCCAGCAGCTTGGGACTAGCTGCTATTGGGGAGACCCAGTACTTC	CASSLGLAAIGETQYF
.	TRBV19	.	TRBJ2-7	TGTGCCAGTAGTATTGGCAGTAAATACGAGCAGTACTTC	CASSIGSKYEQYF
once	TRBV2	TRBD1	TRBJ2-3	TGTGCCAGCAGTCATGGACAGGGGGCGGGCACAGATACGCAGTATTTT	CASSHGQGAGTDTQYF
.	TRBV28	TRBD2	TRBJ2-5	TGTGCCAGCAGTTTATTAGGGGAGGGGACCCAGTACTTC	CASSLLGEGTQYF
once	TRBV7-9	.	TRBJ1-2	TGTGCCAGCAGCTTATATGGCAGTAACTATGGCTACACCTTC	CASSLYGSNYGYTF
.	TRBV5-6	TRBD1	TRBJ1-6	TGTGCCAGCAGCTTGGACAGGGGGAATAATTCACCCCTCCACTTT	CASSLDRGNNSPLHF
.	TRBV5-1	.	TRBJ2-3	TGCGCCAGCAGCTTGGAGCCGCTCAGCACAGATACGCAGTATTTT	CASSLEPLSTDTQYF
.	TRBV6-5	.	TRBJ1-6	TGTGCAGCAACCACAGGGTATAATTCACCCCTCCACTTT	CAATTGYNSPLHF
.	TRBV6-5	.	TRBJ2-7	TGTGCCAGCACCCCAGCGGTCCAGGGGACCTACGAGCAGTACTTC	CASTPAVQGTYEQYF
once	TRBV28	.	TRBJ1-1	TGTGCCAGCAGTGTGGACAGAAAGAACACTGAAGCTTTCTTT	CASSVDRKNTEAFF
.	TRBV18	TRBD1	TRBJ2-7	TGTGCCAGCTCACAGGGGGCCTCGGCCTACGAGCAGTACTTC	CASSQGASAYEQYF
.	TRBV24-1	TRBD2	TRBJ2-1	TGTGCCACCAGTGACGCGACTAGCGGAGGCCACAATGAGCAGTTCTTC	CATSDATSGGHNEQFF
.	TRBV5-4	.	TRBJ2-5	TGTGCCAGCAGCTCGTCTAGGGGAGAGACCCAGTACTTC	CASSSSRGETQYF
.	TRBV5-1	.	TRBJ1-1	TGCGCCAGCAGCTTCGGGGGGGCGAACACTGAAGCTTTCTTT	CASSFGGANTEAFF
.	TRBV5-5	.	TRBJ1-1	TGTGCCAGCACCTTGATAATTTCGACTGAAGCTTTCTTT	CASTLIISTEAFF
.	TRBV10-1	.	TRBJ2-2	TGCGCCAGCAGCGCTACGCCTACCGGGGAGCTGTTTTTT	CASSATPTGELFF
.	TRBV7-9	TRBD2	TRBJ2-1	TGTGCCAGCAGCTTAACGGGTAGCGGGACCTACAATGAGCAGTTCTTC	CASSLTGSGTYNEQFF
once	TRBV19	.	TRBJ1-2	TGTGCCAGTAGTGCGACAGACTCCAACTATGGCTACACCTTC	CASSATDSNYGYTF
once	TRBV4-2	TRBD2	TRBJ2-3	TGTGCCAGCAGCCAAGGAGAAGCGGGACGGGGGCAGTATTTT	CASSQGEAGRGQYF
once	TRBV7-6	.	TRBJ2-6	TGTGCCAGCAGCTTAAACCCCCAGGGTCCCTCTGGGGCCAACGTCCTGACTTTC	CASSLNPQGPSGANVLTF